This entry is about one TCR beta chain. The entry originates in a study of shared clonotypes between healthy human individuals. Method: immunoSEQ multiplex PCR; TCRdb's copy keeps in-frame clones and lacks some. The table includes around 1.5 million clones, roughly 98% detected once. The germline V gene has CDR1 ENHRY and CDR2 SYGVKD. J gave up 1 base and V 6 bases, and 10 bases lay outside the gene matches. This CDR3 region has 18 residues. Sequencing was carried out using naive CD4+ T cells sorted from blood. The subset here: CD45RA+ positively selected. This chain links TRBV10-3 with TRBJ2-2, with TRBD2 matching 11 bases. The sequence was obtained from a man aged 30 to 39 in good health. CDR3 DNA: TGTGCCATCAGCACGACTAGCGGGACACTCGTGAACACCGGGGAGCTGTTTTTT. It yields the protein CAISTTSGTLVNTGELFF.